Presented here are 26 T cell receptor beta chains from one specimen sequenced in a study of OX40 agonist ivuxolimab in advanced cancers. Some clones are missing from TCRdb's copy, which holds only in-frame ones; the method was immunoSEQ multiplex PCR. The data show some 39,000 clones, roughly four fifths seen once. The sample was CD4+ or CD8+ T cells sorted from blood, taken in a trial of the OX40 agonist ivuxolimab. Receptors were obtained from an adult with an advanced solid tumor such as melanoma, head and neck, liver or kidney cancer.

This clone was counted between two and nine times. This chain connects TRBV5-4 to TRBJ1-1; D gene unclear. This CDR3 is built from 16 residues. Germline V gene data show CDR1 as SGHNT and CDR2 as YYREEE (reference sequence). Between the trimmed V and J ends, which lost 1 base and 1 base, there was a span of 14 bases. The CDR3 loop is CASSLSPTAQNTEAFF. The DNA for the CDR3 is TGTGCCAGCAGCTTGTCCCCGACGGCCCAGAACACTGAAGCTTTCTTT. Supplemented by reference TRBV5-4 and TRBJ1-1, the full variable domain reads ETGVTQSPTHLIKTRGQQVTLRCSSQSGHNTVSWYQQALGQGPQFIFQYYREEENGRGNFPPRFSGLQFPNYSSELNVNALELDDSALYLCASSLSPTAQNTEAFFGQGTRLTVV.

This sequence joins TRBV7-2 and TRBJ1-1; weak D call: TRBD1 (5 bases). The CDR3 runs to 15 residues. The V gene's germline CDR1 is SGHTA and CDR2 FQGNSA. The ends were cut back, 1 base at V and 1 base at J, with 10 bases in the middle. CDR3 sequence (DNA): TGTGCCAGCAGCTTAGACCTAGGACAGAACACTGAAGCTTTCTTT. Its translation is CASSLDLGQNTEAFF.

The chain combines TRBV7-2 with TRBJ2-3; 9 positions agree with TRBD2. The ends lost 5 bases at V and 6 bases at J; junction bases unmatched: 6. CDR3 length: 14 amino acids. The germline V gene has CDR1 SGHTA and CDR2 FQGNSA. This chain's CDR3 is CASSPGLAMDTQYF. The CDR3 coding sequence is TGTGCCAGCAGCCCAGGACTAGCGATGGATACGCAGTATTTT. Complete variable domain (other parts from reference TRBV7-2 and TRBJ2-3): GAGVSQSPSNKVTEKGKDVELRCDPISGHTALYWYRQSLGQGLEFLIYFQGNSAPDKSGLPSDRFSAERTGGSVSTLTIQRTQQEDSAVYLCASSPGLAMDTQYFGPGTRLTVL.

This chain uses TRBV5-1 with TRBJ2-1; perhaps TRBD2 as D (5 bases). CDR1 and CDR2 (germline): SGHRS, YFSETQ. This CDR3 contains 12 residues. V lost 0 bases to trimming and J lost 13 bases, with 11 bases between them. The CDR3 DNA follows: TGCGCCAGCAGCTTGGAAGGGAGCCCCCAGTTCTTC. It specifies CASSLEGSPQFF.

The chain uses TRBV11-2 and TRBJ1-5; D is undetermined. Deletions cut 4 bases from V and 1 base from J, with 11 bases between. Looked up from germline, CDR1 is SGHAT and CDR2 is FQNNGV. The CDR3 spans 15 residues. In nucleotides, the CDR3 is TGTGCCAGCAGCTCAAGGGTTGGGAGCAATCAGCCCCAGCATTTT. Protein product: CASSSRVGSNQPQHF.

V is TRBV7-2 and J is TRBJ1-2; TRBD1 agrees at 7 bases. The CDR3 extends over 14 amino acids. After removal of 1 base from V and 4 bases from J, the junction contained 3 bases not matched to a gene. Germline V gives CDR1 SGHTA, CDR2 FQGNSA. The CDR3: CASSLGQGSYGYTF. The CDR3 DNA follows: TGTGCCAGCAGCTTAGGACAGGGAAGCTATGGCTACACCTTC.

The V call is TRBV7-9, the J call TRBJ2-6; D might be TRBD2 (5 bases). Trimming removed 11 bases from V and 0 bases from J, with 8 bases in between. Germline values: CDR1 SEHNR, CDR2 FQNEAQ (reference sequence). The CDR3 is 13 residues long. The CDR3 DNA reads TGTGCCGAGGGTGGCTCTGGGGCCAACGTCCTGACTTTC. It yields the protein CAEGGSGANVLTF.

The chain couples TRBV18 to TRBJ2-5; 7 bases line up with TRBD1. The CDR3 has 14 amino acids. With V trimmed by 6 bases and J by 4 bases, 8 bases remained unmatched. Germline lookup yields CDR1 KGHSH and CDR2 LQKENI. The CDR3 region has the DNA TGTGCCAGCTCGCCTACAGGGGAAGGAGAGACCCAGTACTTC. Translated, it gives CASSPTGEGETQYF.

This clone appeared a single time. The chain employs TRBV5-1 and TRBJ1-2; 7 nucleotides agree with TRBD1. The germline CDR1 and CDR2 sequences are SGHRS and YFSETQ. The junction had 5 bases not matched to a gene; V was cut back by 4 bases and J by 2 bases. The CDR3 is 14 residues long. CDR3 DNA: TGCGCCAGCAGCGCCGGGACAGAGAACTATGGCTACACCTTC. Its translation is CASSAGTENYGYTF.

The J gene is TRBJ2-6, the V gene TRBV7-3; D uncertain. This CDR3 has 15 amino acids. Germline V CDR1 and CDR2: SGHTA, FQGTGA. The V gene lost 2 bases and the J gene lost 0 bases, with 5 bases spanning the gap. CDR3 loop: CASSLFGSGANVLTF. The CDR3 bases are TGTGCCAGCAGCTTATTTGGCTCTGGGGCCAACGTCCTGACTTTC.

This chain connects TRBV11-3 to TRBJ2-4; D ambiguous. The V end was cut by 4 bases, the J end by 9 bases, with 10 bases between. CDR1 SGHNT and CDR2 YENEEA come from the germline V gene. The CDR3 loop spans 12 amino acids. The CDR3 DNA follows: TGTGCCAGCAGCTCGACCCCCAGCATTCAGTACTTC. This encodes CASSSTPSIQYF.

The CDR3 DNA sequence: TGTGCCAGCAGTTTAGGAGGGACTCTAATACGGCCCCAGCATTTT. It encodes CASSLGGTLIRPQHF. The chain joins TRBV28 to TRBJ1-5, with D maybe TRBD1 (5 bases). Trimming removed 2 bases from V and 9 bases from J, with 17 bases in between. Germline V gene data show CDR1 as MDHEN and CDR2 as SYDVKM. CDR3 length: 15 amino acids.

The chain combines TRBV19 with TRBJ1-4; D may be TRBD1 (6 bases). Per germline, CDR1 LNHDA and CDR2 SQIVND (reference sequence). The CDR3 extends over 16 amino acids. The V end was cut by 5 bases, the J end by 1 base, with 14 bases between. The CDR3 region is CASSATGFLTNEKLFF. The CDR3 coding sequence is TGTGCCAGTAGTGCCACAGGGTTTTTAACTAATGAAAAACTGTTTTTT.

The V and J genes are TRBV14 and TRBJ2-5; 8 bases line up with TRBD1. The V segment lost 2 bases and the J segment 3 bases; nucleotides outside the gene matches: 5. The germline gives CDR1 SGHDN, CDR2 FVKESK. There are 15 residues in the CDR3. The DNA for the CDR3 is TGTGCCAGCAGCCAATACAGGGGGGTAGAAGAGACCCAGTACTTC. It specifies CASSQYRGVEETQYF.

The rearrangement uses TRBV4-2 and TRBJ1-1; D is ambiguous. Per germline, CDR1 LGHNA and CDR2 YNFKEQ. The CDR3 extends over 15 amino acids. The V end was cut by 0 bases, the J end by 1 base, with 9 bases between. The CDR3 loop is CASSQDGVRNTEAFF. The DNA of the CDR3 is TGTGCCAGCAGCCAAGATGGGGTCAGGAACACTGAAGCTTTCTTT.

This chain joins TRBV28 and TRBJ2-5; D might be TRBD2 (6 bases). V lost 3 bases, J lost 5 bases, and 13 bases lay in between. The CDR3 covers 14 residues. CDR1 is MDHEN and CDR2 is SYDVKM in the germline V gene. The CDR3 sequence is CASSFGGSGETQYF. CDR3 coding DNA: TGTGCCAGCAGTTTCGGGGGTAGTGGGGAGACCCAGTACTTC.

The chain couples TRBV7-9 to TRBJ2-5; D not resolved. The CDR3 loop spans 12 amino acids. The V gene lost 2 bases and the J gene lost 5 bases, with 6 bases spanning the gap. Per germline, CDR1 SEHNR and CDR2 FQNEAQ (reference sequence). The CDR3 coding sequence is TGTGCCAGCAGCTTAAATGGGGAGACCCAGTACTTC. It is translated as CASSLNGETQYF.

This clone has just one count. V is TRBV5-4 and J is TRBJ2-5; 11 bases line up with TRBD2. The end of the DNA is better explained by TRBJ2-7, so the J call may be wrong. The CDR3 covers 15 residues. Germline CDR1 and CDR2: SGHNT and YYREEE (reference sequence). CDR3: CASSSLTSGNDEQYF. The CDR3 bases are TGTGCCAGCAGCTCCTTGACTAGCGGGAACGACGAGCAGTACTTC.

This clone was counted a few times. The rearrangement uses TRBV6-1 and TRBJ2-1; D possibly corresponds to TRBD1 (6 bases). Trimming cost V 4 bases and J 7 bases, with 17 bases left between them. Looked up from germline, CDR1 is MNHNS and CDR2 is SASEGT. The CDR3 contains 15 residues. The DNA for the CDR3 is TGTGCCAGCAGTGTTAGCAGGGGCCTACTGAATGAGCAGTTCTTC. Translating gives CASSVSRGLLNEQFF.

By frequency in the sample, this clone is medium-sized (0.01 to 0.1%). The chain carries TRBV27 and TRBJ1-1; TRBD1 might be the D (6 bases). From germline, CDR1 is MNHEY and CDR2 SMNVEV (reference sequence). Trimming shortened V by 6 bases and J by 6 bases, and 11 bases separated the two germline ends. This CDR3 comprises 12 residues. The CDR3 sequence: CASSSGAPEAFF. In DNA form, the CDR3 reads TGTGCCAGCAGCTCAGGGGCCCCTGAAGCTTTCTTT.

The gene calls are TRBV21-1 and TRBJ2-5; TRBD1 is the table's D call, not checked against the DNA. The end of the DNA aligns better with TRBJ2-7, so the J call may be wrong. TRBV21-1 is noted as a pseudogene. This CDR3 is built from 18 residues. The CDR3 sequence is CASSNCEGGQGPLYEQYF. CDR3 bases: TGTGCCAGCAGCAATTGTGAAGGGGGACAGGGGCCCCTCTACGAGCAGTACTTC.

CDR3 DNA: TGTGCCAGCAGCTTGGGACTAGCGGGGGTTGAGCAGTTCTTC. Protein sequence: CASSLGLAGVEQFF. The chain is built from TRBV11-2 and TRBJ2-1; 14 bases map to TRBD2. V trimming: 3 bases; J trimming: 9 bases; junction bases outside the gene matches: 1. The length of the CDR3 is 14 residues. Germline CDR1 SGHAT, CDR2 FQNNGV.

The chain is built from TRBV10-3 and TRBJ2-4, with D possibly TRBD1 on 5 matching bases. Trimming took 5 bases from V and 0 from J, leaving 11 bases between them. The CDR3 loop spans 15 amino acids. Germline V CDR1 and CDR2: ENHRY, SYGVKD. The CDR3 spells CAISQGAIAKNIQYF. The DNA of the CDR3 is TGTGCCATCAGTCAGGGCGCCATAGCCAAAAACATTCAGTACTTC.

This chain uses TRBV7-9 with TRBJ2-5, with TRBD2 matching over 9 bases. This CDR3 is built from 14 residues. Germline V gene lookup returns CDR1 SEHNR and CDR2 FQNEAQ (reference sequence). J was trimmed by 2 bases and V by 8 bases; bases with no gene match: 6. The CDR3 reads CASGASGNQETQYF. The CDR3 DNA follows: TGTGCCAGCGGGGCTAGCGGGAATCAAGAGACCCAGTACTTC.

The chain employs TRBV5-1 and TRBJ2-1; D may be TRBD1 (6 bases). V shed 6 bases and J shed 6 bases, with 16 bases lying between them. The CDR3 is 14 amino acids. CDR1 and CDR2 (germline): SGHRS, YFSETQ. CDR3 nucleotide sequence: TGCGCCAGCACCCTAGCACAGGGCCTCAATGAGCAGTTCTTC. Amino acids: CASTLAQGLNEQFF. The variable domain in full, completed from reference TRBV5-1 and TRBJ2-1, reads KAGVTQTPRYLIKTRGQQVTLSCSPISGHRSVSWYQQTPGQGLQFLFEYFSETQRNKGNFPGRFSGRQFSNSRSEMNVSTLELGDSALYLCASTLAQGLNEQFFGPGTRLTVL.

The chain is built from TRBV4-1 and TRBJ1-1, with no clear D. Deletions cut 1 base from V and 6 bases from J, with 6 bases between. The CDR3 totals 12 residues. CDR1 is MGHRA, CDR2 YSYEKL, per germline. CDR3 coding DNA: TGCGCCAGCAGCCAAGTTGCGTCTGAAGCTTTCTTT. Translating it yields CASSQVASEAFF.